This T cell receptor (beta chain) was observed in a study of T cells in Graves' hyperthyroidism and ophthalmopathy. Points from the study as a whole: By a 13 V-J model, ophthalmopathy was set apart from stable hyperthyroidism.

Trimming shortened V by 3 bases and J by 9 bases, and 24 bases separated the two germline ends. The length of the CDR3 is 18 residues. The germline gives CDR1 SGHAT, CDR2 FQNNGV. RNA transcripts gave rise to amplified TCR beta CDR3 regions. First-round RT-PCR of the TCR CDR3 relied on the HTBI primer set. A single record per CDR3 protein comes from TCRdb applying MiXCR to the multiplex PCR reads. The sample holds around 400,000 distinct CDR3 sequences, approximately 25% seen once. On this clonotype: Its target is unknown.

J is TRBJ1-6 and V is TRBV11-2; D is perhaps TRBD1 (5 bases). The sequencing sample was made of blood. The sequence was collected from a man aged 45-65 years with Graves' hyperthyroidism. The CDR3, as DNA: TGTGCCAGCAGCTTTGATGAGCTTATTTTGGGGGGTGGTTCACCCCTCCACTTT. Translating it yields CASSFDELILGGGSPLHF.